This T cell receptor beta chain was profiled in a study of blood T cell repertoires in COVID-19. Study-level background: PBMCs, B-cell-depleted T cells, or T cells were the source of the cDNA or gDNA that made up the material.

Per the original data handling: The authors estimated nucleated cell counts from reference gene primer amplification. Sequencing was performed with immunoSEQ multiplex PCR; in TCRdb, only in-frame clones are kept and a portion is missing. D and trimming come from the DNA, and the V and J calls and clone size come from that table. This repertoire shows roughly 410,000 clones, about 87% found once; its top ten account for approximately 2.4%. Recruited during active infection, patients (from Seattle) were subsequently followed longitudinally. This CDR3 spans 12 amino acids. Trimming left V 6 bases short and J 9 bases short, with 11 bases between. Per the germline V gene, CDR1 is SGHAT and CDR2 is FQNNGV.

This sequence was found in an older woman with COVID-19, enrolled during active disease. The specimen was peripheral blood. The rearrangement uses TRBV11-2 and TRBJ2-2, with D possibly being TRBD1 (6 bases). DNA of the CDR3: TGTGCCAGCAGACGGCAGGGGTGGGAGCTGTTTTTT. It encodes CASRRQGWELFF. The entire variable domain, with the rest obtained from reference TRBV11-2 and TRBJ2-2, is as follows: EAGVAQSPRYKIIEKRQSVAFWCNPISGHATLYWYQQILGQGPKLLIQFQNNGVVDDSQLPKDRFSAERLKGVDSTLKIQPAKLEDSAVYLCASRRQGWELFFGEGSRLTVL.